The rows below give T cell receptor beta chains drawn from one sample of a study of blood T cells in healthy people across ages. TCRdb re-called the 5' RACE reads through MiXCR, storing one row per CDR3 protein. The sample consists of around 1.7 million distinct CDR3 sequences, 28% of them appearing once. Source material: blood. All receptors come from a woman aged 25 to 39 in good health. Both conserved end residues are part of each CDR3. The D gene is left open where the match is weak. Rows give clone size only sometimes, using once, few, many, or a class for an expanded clone.

J gene,V gene,clone size,CDR3 length,D gene,CDR3 protein,CDR3 DNA
TRBJ2-7,TRBV7-2,many,15,TRBD1,CASSRTGTGGSEQYF,TGTGCCAGCAGCCGGACCGGGACAGGGGGCAGCGAGCAGTACTTC
TRBJ2-5,TRBV9,few,15,.,CASSVASVRGETQYF,TGTGCCAGCAGCGTAGCCAGCGTCCGGGGGGAGACCCAGTACTTC
TRBJ1-2,TRBV6-1,.,18,.,CASSESNRRRRGPYGYTF,TGTGCCAGCAGTGAGTCTAACAGACGGAGGCGGGGCCCCTATGGCTACACCTTC
TRBJ1-5,TRBV5-5,.,15,.,CASSVLPGENQPQHF,TGTGCCAGCAGCGTCCTACCCGGGGAGAATCAGCCCCAGCATTTT
TRBJ2-1,TRBV6-5,.,14,.,CASSYSRSLYEQFF,TGTGCCAGCAGTTACTCACGTAGTCTCTATGAGCAGTTCTTC
TRBJ2-5,TRBV28,many,14,.,CASSSVGGQETQYF,TGTGCCAGCAGCTCCGTTGGGGGGCAAGAGACCCAGTACTTC
TRBJ2-1,TRBV18,.,15,.,CASSLGDWQLNEQFF,TGTGCCAGCTCCCTCGGGGACTGGCAACTCAATGAGCAGTTCTTC
TRBJ1-6,TRBV12-3/TRBV12-4,.,14,.,CASRGGRDNSPLHF,TGTGCCAGCAGAGGAGGACGGGATAATTCACCCCTCCACTTT
TRBJ2-7,TRBV27,.,13,.,CASRLGAEYEQYF,TGTGCCAGCAGGCTGGGGGCTGAGTACGAGCAGTACTTC
TRBJ2-1,TRBV27,many,15,.,CASSLSRDGYNEQFF,TGTGCCAGCAGTTTATCGAGGGACGGGTACAATGAGCAGTTCTTC
TRBJ2-5,TRBV29-1,.,14,.,CSVAPGQRSGEQYF,TGCAGCGTTGCTCCGGGACAAAGGTCGGGGGAGCAGTACTTC
TRBJ2-1,TRBV7-2,.,11,.,CASSLLGDQFF,TGTGCCAGCAGCTTACTCGGGGACCAGTTCTTC
TRBJ2-3,TRBV15,few,17,TRBD2,CATSRDRASGSTDTQYF,TGTGCCACCAGCAGAGATAGGGCTAGCGGGTCCACAGATACGCAGTATTTT
TRBJ1-2,TRBV20-1,few,15,TRBD1,CSARAIWGQGNGYTF,TGCAGTGCTAGGGCTATTTGGGGACAGGGCAATGGCTACACCTTC
TRBJ1-2,TRBV5-1,.,15,.,CASSRTGTDFYGYTF,TGCGCCAGCAGCAGAACCGGGACGGATTTCTATGGCTACACCTTC
TRBJ2-5,TRBV18,.,14,.,CASSRTDRTAEQYF,TGTGCCAGCTCAAGGACAGATCGAACAGCTGAGCAGTACTTC
TRBJ1-5,TRBV20-1,few,14,.,CSAKSGVRDQPQHF,TGCAGTGCTAAGAGTGGGGTGCGGGATCAGCCCCAGCATTTT
TRBJ2-1,TRBV28,.,16,.,CASSHRGDSSYNEQFF,TGTGCCAGCAGTCACCGGGGAGATAGCTCCTACAATGAGCAGTTCTTC
TRBJ1-1,TRBV5-1,.,15,.,CASSFSAGTYTEAFF,TGCGCCAGCAGCTTCTCCGCCGGGACTTACACTGAAGCTTTCTTT
TRBJ2-6,TRBV5-1,.,16,TRBD1,CASSQQGARGANVLTF,TGCGCCAGCAGCCAACAGGGGGCGCGTGGGGCCAACGTCCTGACTTTC
TRBJ2-2,TRBV5-1,.,14,.,CASSPVGTTGELFF,TGCGCCAGCAGCCCGGTGGGCACCACCGGGGAGCTGTTTTTT
TRBJ1-1,TRBV25-1,few,12,.,CASSEYWTEAFF,TGTGCCAGCAGTGAATACTGGACTGAAGCTTTCTTT
TRBJ1-1,TRBV6-6,.,15,.,CASGPPGGVNTEAFF,TGTGCCAGCGGCCCCCCGGGGGGGGTGAACACTGAAGCTTTCTTT
TRBJ2-7,TRBV12-3/TRBV12-4,.,13,.,CASSTRRGCEQYF,TGTGCCAGCAGTACTAGGAGAGGCTGCGAGCAGTACTTC
TRBJ2-6,TRBV20-1,many,14,.,CSARWENGANVLTF,TGCAGTGCTAGATGGGAGAATGGGGCCAACGTCCTGACTTTC
TRBJ2-3,TRBV20-1,few,13,.,CSAPDYSTDTQYF,TGCAGTGCTCCGGACTATTCCACAGATACGCAGTATTTT
TRBJ1-2,TRBV29-1,.,15,.,CSVGPVNSDAYGYTF,TGCAGCGTCGGACCGGTTAACTCAGACGCCTATGGCTACACCTTC
TRBJ2-7,TRBV20-1,few,13,TRBD2,CSASGSGGVEQYF,TGCAGTGCCAGCGGGAGCGGGGGAGTCGAGCAGTACTTC
TRBJ1-2,TRBV7-2,few,15,.,CASSLGDPPNYGYTF,TGTGCCAGCAGCTTAGGGGACCCCCCTAACTATGGCTACACCTTC
TRBJ2-1,TRBV11-2,.,16,.,CASSLVAVGVYNEQFF,TGTGCCAGCAGCTTAGTGGCGGTGGGCGTCTACAATGAGCAGTTCTTC
TRBJ2-2,TRBV24-1,.,12,.,CATSERTGELFF,TGTGCCACCAGTGAAAGAACCGGGGAGCTGTTTTTT
TRBJ2-1,TRBV10-3,many,15,.,CAISDEGASYNEQFF,TGTGCCATCAGTGACGAGGGCGCGTCCTACAATGAGCAGTTCTTC
TRBJ1-4,TRBV20-1,.,16,.,CSASNPRDSTNEKLFF,TGCAGTGCTAGTAACCCCAGGGATTCCACTAATGAAAAACTGTTTTTT
TRBJ2-6,TRBV12-2,few,14,.,CASRFASGANVLTF,.
TRBJ2-3,TRBV5-1,many,15,.,CASSLGGKLTDTQYF,TGCGCCAGCAGCTTGGGTGGCAAACTCACAGATACGCAGTATTTT
TRBJ2-1,TRBV20-1,.,14,.,CSVRVGGLDYEQFF,TGCAGTGTCCGGGTCGGGGGGCTGGATTATGAGCAGTTCTTC
TRBJ2-7,TRBV12-5,.,12,.,CASGPLGYEQYF,TGTGCTAGTGGCCCCTTGGGCTACGAGCAGTACTTC
TRBJ2-7,TRBV7-9,.,16,TRBD2,CASSLVAASGAYEQYF,TGTGCCAGCAGCTTGGTAGCGGCTAGCGGGGCCTACGAGCAGTACTTC
TRBJ1-5,TRBV20-1,few,13,.,CSASQGGNQPQHF,TGCAGTGCTAGCCAGGGTGGGAATCAGCCCCAGCATTTT
TRBJ1-1,TRBV29-1,.,14,.,CSVWTPGGGTEAFF,TGCAGCGTCTGGACCCCCGGAGGGGGGACTGAAGCTTTCTTT
TRBJ2-5,TRBV20-1,many,15,.,CSARSGGGNQETQYF,TGCAGTGCTAGAAGCGGTGGGGGGAACCAAGAGACCCAGTACTTC